Below, 22 T cell receptor beta chains from the same sample are listed, as sequenced in a study of blood T cell repertoires in COVID-19. Some clones are missing from TCRdb's copy, which holds only in-frame ones; the method was immunoSEQ multiplex PCR. The sample has nearly 90,000 clones; 90% are singletons. The sample consisted of peripheral blood. The source of these receptors is a man aged 18 to 30 with COVID-19, enrolled during active disease.

This clone came up a few times. The chain employs TRBV5-5 and TRBJ2-7; 8 positions match TRBD2. Germline loops: CDR1 SGHKS, CDR2 YYEKEE (reference sequence). The CDR3 covers 16 residues. J gave up 1 base and V 1 base, and 7 bases lay outside the gene matches. CDR3 in amino acids: CASSLWASGSSYEQYF. CDR3 nucleotides: TGTGCCAGCAGCTTGTGGGCTAGCGGGTCTTCCTACGAGCAGTACTTC.

This chain links TRBV7-2 with TRBJ1-5; the D is unclear. V was cut by 5 bases and J by 3 bases, with 8 bases left in between. This CDR3 region has 13 residues. CDR1 SGHTA and CDR2 FQGNSA come from the germline V gene. The CDR3 DNA reads as TGTGCCAGCAGCCCCGGGAACAATCAGCCCCAGCATTTT. Protein: CASSPGNNQPQHF.

The chain links TRBV5-5 to TRBJ1-2; no clear D. The germline V and J ends were trimmed by 1 base and 0 bases, with 7 bases remaining between them. There are 14 residues in the CDR3. CDR1 is SGHKS, CDR2 YYEKEE, per germline (reference sequence). The CDR3 is CASSLTHSNYGYTF. CDR3 nucleotide sequence: TGTGCCAGCAGCTTGACACATTCTAACTATGGCTACACCTTC.

The rearrangement links TRBV7-3 to TRBJ2-1, with D tentatively TRBD2 (7 bases). V was cut by 5 bases and J by 4 bases, with 15 bases left in between. Looked up from germline, CDR1 is SGHTA and CDR2 is FQGTGA. The CDR3 is 15 amino acids. The CDR3 protein is CASSISGGAYNEQFF. CDR3 in DNA: TGTGCCAGCAGCATCAGTGGGGGGGCTTACAATGAGCAGTTCTTC.

The rearrangement uses TRBV28 and TRBJ2-7, with 13 bases matching TRBD2. Germline V lookup: CDR1 MDHEN, CDR2 SYDVKM. CDR3 length equals 16 residues. V trimming: 5 bases; J trimming: 2 bases; junction bases outside the gene matches: 6. CDR3 protein: CASSLIGLAGAYEQYF. The CDR3 coding sequence is TGTGCCAGCAGTCTTATAGGACTAGCGGGAGCCTACGAGCAGTACTTC. The variable domain in full, completed from reference TRBV28 and TRBJ2-7, reads DVKVTQSSRYLVKRTGEKVFLECVQDMDHENMFWYRQDPGLGLRLIYFSYDVKMKEKGDIPEGYSVSREKKERFSLILESASTNQTSMYLCASSLIGLAGAYEQYFGPGTRLTVT.

V gene TRBV5-6 combines with J gene TRBJ1-3; D is possibly TRBD1 (6 bases). CDR3 length equals 16 residues. V shed 5 bases and J shed 2 bases, with 17 bases lying between them. In germline, CDR1 is SGHDT, CDR2 YYEEEE. CDR3 protein: CASSGVRGLTGNTIYF. For the CDR3, the DNA is TGTGCCAGCAGTGGGGTCAGGGGTCTAACTGGAAACACCATATATTTT.

V is TRBV29-1 and J is TRBJ2-1; 8 nucleotides align to TRBD2. There are 15 residues in the CDR3. Looked up from germline, CDR1 is SQVTM and CDR2 is ANQGSEA. The junction had 13 bases not matched to a gene; V was cut back by 3 bases and J by 9 bases. The chain's CDR3 is CSVELLGGRSGEQFF. The CDR3 nucleotides read TGCAGCGTTGAGTTGTTAGGCGGGAGGAGTGGTGAGCAGTTCTTC.

The CDR3 loop is CASSLTQGATGYTF. CDR3 bases: TGTGCCAGCAGTCTAACCCAGGGGGCGACTGGCTACACCTTC. V usage is TRBV28 and J usage is TRBJ1-2; TRBD1 agrees at 8 bases. The CDR3 has 14 residues. Trimming at V came to 5 bases and at J to 7 bases, leaving 9 bases not matched to a gene. Germline loops: CDR1 MDHEN, CDR2 SYDVKM.

The chain employs TRBV19 and TRBJ1-4; D remains unclear. V dropped 5 bases and J dropped 2 bases, with 3 bases sitting between them. The CDR3 is 12 amino acids. Per the germline V gene, CDR1 is LNHDA and CDR2 is SQIVND (reference sequence). The chain's CDR3 is CASSLTNEKLFF. CDR3 DNA: TGTGCCAGTAGTCTGACTAATGAAAAACTGTTTTTT.

The chain joins TRBV5-8 to TRBJ2-1; D is undetermined. This CDR3 region has 11 residues. The germline V gene encodes CDR1 SGHTS and CDR2 YDEGEE. Trimming shortened V by 2 bases and J by 9 bases, and 6 bases separated the two germline ends. The chain's CDR3 is CASSFGTEQFF. The DNA of the CDR3 is TGTGCCAGCAGCTTCGGTACTGAGCAGTTCTTC.

The rearrangement links TRBV30 to TRBJ1-6, with 8 bases lining up with TRBD1. CDR3 length: 17 residues. From germline, CDR1 is GTSNPN and CDR2 SVGIG (reference sequence). V shed 2 bases, J shed 6 bases, and the junction held 12 bases outside the gene matches. The CDR3 region has the DNA TGTGCCTGGAGTAGAGACAGGGGACGCCCAATTAATTCACCCCTCCACTTT. As protein: CAWSRDRGRPINSPLHF. The variable domain in full, completed from reference TRBV30 and TRBJ1-6, reads SQTIHQWPATLVQPVGSPLSLECTVEGTSNPNLYWYRQAAGRGLQLLFYSVGIGQISSEVPQNLSASRPQDRQFILSSKKLLLSDSGFYLCAWSRDRGRPINSPLHFGNGTRLTVT.

The chain recombines TRBV2 with TRBJ2-7; 9 positions match TRBD2. The CDR3 length is 15 residues. From germline, CDR1 is SNHLY and CDR2 FYNNEI. The V segment lost 4 bases and the J segment 3 bases; nucleotides outside the gene matches: 7. As DNA, the CDR3 is TGTGCCAGCAGTGCCCCTGGGCGGGAGGGCTACGAGCAGTACTTC. It translates to CASSAPGREGYEQYF. The complete variable domain, with remaining parts taken from reference TRBV2 and TRBJ2-7, reads EPEVTQTPSHQVTQMGQEVILRCVPISNHLYFYWYRQILGQKVEFLVSFYNNEISEKSEIFDDQFSVERPDGSNFTLKIRSTKLEDSAMYFCASSAPGREGYEQYFGPGTRLTVT.

The chain joins TRBV10-3 to TRBJ2-7; D possibly corresponds to TRBD1 (5 bases). Per the germline V gene, CDR1 is ENHRY and CDR2 is SYGVKD. The CDR3 covers 14 residues. Between the trimmed V and J ends, which lost 3 bases and 3 bases, there was a span of 12 bases. The CDR3 nucleotides are TGTGCCATCAGTGACCCGGACAAAGTCTACGAGCAGTACTTC. Translating it yields CAISDPDKVYEQYF.

This chain connects TRBV20-1 to TRBJ1-2; the D gene is possibly TRBD1 (5 bases). The CDR3 extends over 12 amino acids. Germline-derived CDR1 and CDR2 are DFQATT and SNEGSKA (reference sequence). Trimming took off 3 bases at V and 7 bases at J, with 12 bases between the two ends. CDR3 in DNA: TGCAGTGCTAGTCCCCAGGGTATTGGCTACACCTTC. Residues: CSASPQGIGYTF.

This clone has just a few counts. The rearrangement joins TRBV7-8 to TRBJ2-2, with D tentatively TRBD1 (5 bases). The CDR3 runs to 16 residues. Germline V gene lookup returns CDR1 SGHVS and CDR2 FQNEAQ. The germline V and J ends were trimmed by 1 base and 5 bases, with 14 bases remaining between them. This CDR3 is CASSLVPLRGTGELFF. In nucleotides, the CDR3 is TGTGCCAGCAGCTTAGTCCCATTAAGGGGAACCGGGGAGCTGTTTTTT.

V gene TRBV7-9 combines with J gene TRBJ2-1, with TRBD2 as a possible D gene (6 bases). V lost 5 bases, J lost 0 bases, and 17 bases lay in between. The CDR3 has 17 residues. Germline V gene data show CDR1 as SEHNR and CDR2 as FQNEAQ (reference sequence). The CDR3 here is CASSPSGGKSSYNEQFF. The DNA of the CDR3 is TGTGCCAGCAGCCCCTCCGGGGGAAAGAGCTCCTACAATGAGCAGTTCTTC. The entire variable domain, with the rest obtained from reference TRBV7-9 and TRBJ2-1, is as follows: DTGVSQNPRHKITKRGQNVTFRCDPISEHNRLYWYRQTLGQGPEFLTYFQNEAQLEKSRLLSDRFSAERPKGSFSTLEIQRTEQGDSAMYLCASSPSGGKSSYNEQFFGPGTRLTVL.

The chain is built from TRBV14 and TRBJ2-2; no clear D gene. CDR1 SGHDN and CDR2 FVKESK come from the germline V gene. Trimming cost V 1 base and J 3 bases, with 6 bases left between them. The CDR3 has 14 residues. The DNA of the CDR3 is TGTGCCAGCAGCCAAGTTAGTTACACCGGGGAGCTGTTTTTT. Its translation: CASSQVSYTGELFF.

The V and J genes are TRBV28 and TRBJ2-7; TRBD2 aligns across 8 bases. The CDR3 consists of 11 residues. Germline CDR1 and CDR2: MDHEN and SYDVKM. The CDR3 sequence is CASGEFGEQYF. CDR3 DNA: TGTGCTAGCGGGGAGTTCGGCGAGCAGTACTTC.

The chain links TRBV9 to TRBJ2-7, with 7 nucleotides matching TRBD1. The CDR3 consists of 15 residues. Germline loops: CDR1 SGDLS, CDR2 YYNGEE. V lost 0 bases, J lost 7 bases, and 10 bases stayed unmatched. Here the CDR3 reads CASSVEPGGLLEQYF. The DNA of the CDR3 is TGTGCCAGCAGCGTAGAGCCAGGGGGATTACTGGAGCAGTACTTC.

The chain joins TRBV10-3 to TRBJ2-5, with TRBD1 identical over 9 bases. Germline V CDR1 and CDR2: ENHRY, SYGVKD. J lost 4 bases, V lost 0 bases, and 9 bases had no gene match. There are 17 residues in the CDR3. This CDR3 reads CAISESFQQGAGETQYF. For the CDR3, the DNA is TGTGCCATCAGTGAGTCTTTTCAACAGGGGGCGGGAGAGACCCAGTACTTC.

The chain recombines TRBV19 with TRBJ1-1, with TRBD1 matching over 7 bases. V was pared by 5 bases and J by 4 bases, with 4 bases of the junction left unmatched. Germline-derived CDR1 and CDR2 are LNHDA and SQIVND (reference sequence). The CDR3 covers 13 residues. The CDR3 bases are TGTGCCAGTAGTCCGTACAGGGGCACTGAAGCTTTCTTT. It yields the protein CASSPYRGTEAFF.

This chain uses TRBV30 with TRBJ1-4, with TRBD1 matching over 8 bases. Germline trimming cut 2 bases from V and 8 bases from J; bases unmatched to any gene: 19. This CDR3 spans 18 amino acids. The V gene's germline CDR1 is GTSNPN and CDR2 SVGIG (reference sequence). CDR3 sequence (DNA): TGTGCCTGGAGTAACACGCCGGCGACAGGGGCCAGCATCGAAAAACTGTTTTTT. Its protein is CAWSNTPATGASIEKLFF.